These 19 T cell receptor beta chains share one sample of origin, sequenced in a study of neurological immune-mediated disorders. TCRdb fed the 5' RACE reads into MiXCR, producing one record per CDR3 protein. The sample records 80,000 or so distinct CDR3 sequences, about 9.4% being singletons. The sample consisted of PBMCs. Every receptor here comes from a man over 45 in good health.

This clonotype was seen ten or more times. V and J are TRBV10-2 and TRBJ2-7; the D gene is possibly TRBD2 (7 bases). Germline lookup yields CDR1 WSHSY and CDR2 SAAADI. V was clipped by 6 bases and J by 3 bases, with 15 bases between them. This CDR3 spans 14 amino acids. CDR3 coding DNA: TGCGCCAGCAGGGCCGGGGAGGGGGACTACGAGCAGTACTTC. It yields the protein CASRAGEGDYEQYF.

This clonotype was seen at least ten times. This chain joins TRBV28 and TRBJ1-5; the match to TRBD1 covers 7 bases. The CDR3 is made up of 15 amino acids. J gave up 2 bases and V 1 base, and 2 bases lay outside the gene matches. The germline V gene has CDR1 MDHEN and CDR2 SYDVKM. The CDR3 sequence is CASSLSGQRNQPQHF. The CDR3 region has the DNA TGTGCCAGCAGTTTATCGGGACAGCGCAATCAGCCCCAGCATTTT.

This clonotype was counted at least ten times. The chain has TRBV5-1 and TRBJ2-2, with 9 bases matching TRBD1. CDR1 SGHRS and CDR2 YFSETQ come from the germline V gene. J was trimmed by 5 bases and V by 2 bases; bases with no gene match: 1. The CDR3 length is 14 residues. CDR3 residues: CASSLGQGTGELFF. CDR3 sequence (DNA): TGCGCCAGCAGCTTAGGACAGGGGACCGGGGAGCTGTTTTTT. The entire variable domain, with the rest obtained from reference TRBV5-1 and TRBJ2-2, is as follows: KAGVTQTPRYLIKTRGQQVTLSCSPISGHRSVSWYQQTPGQGLQFLFEYFSETQRNKGNFPGRFSGRQFSNSRSEMNVSTLELGDSALYLCASSLGQGTGELFFGEGSRLTVL.

This clonotype occurred many times. The chain joins TRBV5-1 to TRBJ1-5; TRBD1 matches at 9 bases. Trimming took 1 base from V and 7 from J; bases not matched to a gene: 9. Germline loops: CDR1 SGHRS, CDR2 YFSETQ. This CDR3 region has 16 residues. CDR3 coding DNA: TGCGCCAGCAGCTTGACCCCGGGACAGGGTGACCAGCCCCAGCATTTT. This translates into CASSLTPGQGDQPQHF.

This CDR3 is CASSDVRVRSNTGELFF. CDR3 sequence (DNA): TGTGCCAGCAGTGACGTTAGGGTCAGGTCGAACACCGGGGAGCTGTTTTTT. V and J are TRBV25-1 and TRBJ2-2, with D hard to call. V was shortened by 3 bases and J by 0 bases, with 14 bases between the two germline ends. The CDR3 has 17 residues. Per the germline V gene, CDR1 is MGHDK and CDR2 is SYGVNS.

This clonotype was seen ten or more times. The chain employs TRBV5-1 and TRBJ2-7, with D possibly matching TRBD2 (6 bases). Germline CDR1 SGHRS, CDR2 YFSETQ. This CDR3 comprises 13 residues. Trimming took off 4 bases at V and 3 bases at J, with 11 bases between the two ends. DNA of the CDR3: TGCGCCAGCAGCACCGGGACTGACTACGAGCAGTACTTC. It translates to CASSTGTDYEQYF. Drawing the rest from reference TRBV5-1 and TRBJ2-7, the complete variable domain is KAGVTQTPRYLIKTRGQQVTLSCSPISGHRSVSWYQQTPGQGLQFLFEYFSETQRNKGNFPGRFSGRQFSNSRSEMNVSTLELGDSALYLCASSTGTDYEQYFGPGTRLTVT.

This clonotype was seen ten or more times. This chain links TRBV25-1 with TRBJ1-6, with D perhaps TRBD1 (6 bases). This CDR3 region has 15 residues. Trimming took off 6 bases at V and 5 bases at J, with 14 bases between the two ends. Germline V CDR1 and CDR2: MGHDK, SYGVNS. The CDR3 region is CASRRTVSDNSPLHF. The CDR3 DNA reads TGTGCCAGCAGGAGGACAGTGAGCGATAATTCACCCCTCCACTTT.

This clonotype showed up many times. For the CDR3, the DNA is TGCAGTGGGCCACTACAGGGGCCTAACTATGGCTACACCTTC. This codes for CSGPLQGPNYGYTF. The genes are TRBV20-1 and TRBJ1-2, with TRBD1 identical over 7 bases. Germline CDR1 DFQATT, CDR2 SNEGSKA (reference sequence). This CDR3 is built from 14 residues. The V gene end was trimmed by 7 bases and the J gene end by 0 bases; junction bases not matched to a gene: 8.

This clonotype was counted at least ten times. This chain links TRBV7-9 with TRBJ1-5, with D hard to call. The germline gives CDR1 SEHNR, CDR2 FQNEAQ (reference sequence). The germline V and J ends were trimmed by 3 bases and 2 bases, with 14 bases remaining between them. CDR3 size: 16 residues. The chain's CDR3 is CASSFNRLGGNQPQHF. CDR3 in DNA: TGTGCCAGCAGCTTCAATCGCCTCGGCGGCAATCAGCCCCAGCATTTT.

This chain joins TRBV20-1 and TRBJ2-5; TRBD2 matches at 10 bases. V trimming: 6 bases; J trimming: 5 bases; junction bases outside the gene matches: 18. CDR3 length: 17 residues. Germline V gene data show CDR1 as DFQATT and CDR2 as SNEGSKA (reference sequence). CDR3 region: CSATWTSGDIGSETQYF. The DNA for the CDR3 is TGCAGTGCCACCTGGACTAGCGGAGACATTGGGTCGGAGACCCAGTACTTC.

There are many counts of this clonotype. This CDR3 is CASTPQDRAGEKLFF. CDR3 DNA: TGTGCCAGCACCCCCCAGGATCGGGCGGGCGAAAAACTGTTTTTT. The chain is built from TRBV6-1 and TRBJ1-4; D is ambiguous. CDR3 length equals 15 residues. Trimming removed 7 bases from V and 8 bases from J, with 20 bases in between. Per the germline V gene, CDR1 is MNHNS and CDR2 is SASEGT.

Of note for this clonotype: It may be a read error: a sequence one base away is much more abundant. V usage is TRBV28 and J usage is TRBJ2-7; D gene uncertain. This CDR3 has 13 residues. Looked up from germline, CDR1 is MDHEN and CDR2 is SYDVKM. The CDR3 spells CVSRMAPAYEQYF. The CDR3 DNA is TGTGTCAGCAGGATGGCACCAGCCTACGAGCAGTACTTC. The whole variable domain, filled in from reference TRBV28 and TRBJ2-7, reads DVKVTQSSRYLVKRTGEKVFLECVQDMDHENMFWYRQDPGLGLRLIYFSYDVKMKEKGDIPEGYSVSREKKERFSLILESASTNQTSMYLCVSRMAPAYEQYFGPGTRLTVT.

This clonotype was observed at least ten times. V and J are TRBV11-2 and TRBJ2-3; tentatively, D is TRBD1 (5 bases). The CDR3 spans 15 residues. V lost 4 bases, J lost 4 bases, and 15 bases lay in between. CDR1 SGHAT and CDR2 FQNNGV come from the germline V gene. The CDR3 DNA follows: TGTGCCAGCAGCTCCCCTGGAAGGGGCGCAGATACGCAGTATTTT. It codes for CASSSPGRGADTQYF.

This clonotype has ten or more counts. This chain links TRBV20-1 with TRBJ2-3, with 15 bases aligning to TRBD2. V dropped 5 bases and J dropped 6; count of bases not matched to a gene: 12. Germline V lookup: CDR1 DFQATT, CDR2 SNEGSKA (reference sequence). CDR3 length equals 17 residues. The CDR3 reads CSAGLRTSGRAMDTQYF. The CDR3 nucleotides are TGCAGTGCTGGACTCAGGACTAGCGGGAGGGCCATGGATACGCAGTATTTT.

This clonotype was counted ten times or more. CDR3 region: CATSDLGVPSGTGELFF. CDR3 DNA sequence: TGTGCCACCAGTGATTTGGGCGTGCCCTCAGGGACCGGGGAGCTGTTTTTT. This rearrangement joins TRBV24-1 to TRBJ2-2, with a weak D call TRBD1 (5 bases). The CDR3 runs to 17 residues. V was clipped by 0 bases and J by 5 bases, with 15 bases between them. Germline V lookup: CDR1 KGHDR, CDR2 SFDVKD.

This clonotype was counted many times. The chain joins TRBV4-1 to TRBJ2-6; perhaps TRBD2 as D (7 bases). Per germline, CDR1 MGHRA and CDR2 YSYEKL. V lost 4 bases and J lost 0, with 13 bases in between. This CDR3 has 17 residues. CDR3 in DNA: TGCGCCAGCAGCCGCTCGGGGGGCTCCTCTGGGGCCAACGTCCTGACTTTC. Amino acids: CASSRSGGSSGANVLTF.

The table lists this clonotype with many counts. The chain carries TRBV3-1 and TRBJ2-3; D may be TRBD1 or TRBD2 (6 bases each). The CDR3 covers 17 residues. Germline V gene sequence: CDR1 LGHDT, CDR2 YNNKEL (reference sequence). Trimming shortened V by 2 bases and J by 4 bases, and 19 bases separated the two germline ends. The DNA of the CDR3 is TGTGCCAGCAGCCAAAGGGGGGAACCGTTCCCACCAGATACGCAGTATTTT. Its protein product is CASSQRGEPFPPDTQYF.

This clonotype has only one observation. A much larger clone is a single base away; this may be a read error. The genes are TRBV5-1 and TRBJ2-1; 10 positions agree with TRBD2. This CDR3 comprises 16 residues. Germline CDR1 and CDR2: SGHRS and YFSETQ. CDR3 sequence reads: CASSLGAGGPNNERFF. For the CDR3, the DNA is TGCGCCAGCAGCTTGGGAGCGGGAGGGCCGAACAATGAGCGGTTCTTC.

This clonotype was recorded a few times. This sequence joins TRBV5-1 and TRBJ1-2; D perhaps matches TRBD1 (5 bases). The CDR3 is made up of 14 amino acids. V was pared by 5 bases and J by 7 bases, with 18 bases between. Germline CDR1 is SGHRS and CDR2 is YFSETQ. CDR3 coding DNA: TGCGCCAGCAGTTTCGACAGAGTAACGGGTGGCTACACCTTC. As protein: CASSFDRVTGGYTF.